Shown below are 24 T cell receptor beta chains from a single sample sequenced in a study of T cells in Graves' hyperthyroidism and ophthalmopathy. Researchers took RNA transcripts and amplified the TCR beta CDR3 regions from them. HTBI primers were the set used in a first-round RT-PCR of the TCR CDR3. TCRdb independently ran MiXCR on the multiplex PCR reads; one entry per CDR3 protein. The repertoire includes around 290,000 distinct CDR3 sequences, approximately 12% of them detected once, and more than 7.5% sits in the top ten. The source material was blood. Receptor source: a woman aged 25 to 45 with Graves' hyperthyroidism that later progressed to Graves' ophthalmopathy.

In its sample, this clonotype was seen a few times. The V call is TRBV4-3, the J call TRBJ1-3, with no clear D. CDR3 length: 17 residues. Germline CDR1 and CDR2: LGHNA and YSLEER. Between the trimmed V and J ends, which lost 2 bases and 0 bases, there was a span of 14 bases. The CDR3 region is CASSQHHHGDSGNTIYF. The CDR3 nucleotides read TGCGCCAGCAGCCAACACCATCACGGGGACTCTGGAAACACCATATATTTT.

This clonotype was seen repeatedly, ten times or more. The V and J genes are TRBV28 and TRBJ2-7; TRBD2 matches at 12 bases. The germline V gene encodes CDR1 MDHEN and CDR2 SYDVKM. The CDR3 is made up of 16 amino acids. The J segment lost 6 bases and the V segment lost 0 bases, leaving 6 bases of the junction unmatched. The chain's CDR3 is CASSLCLAGGPCEQYF. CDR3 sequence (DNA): TGTGCCAGCAGTTTATGCCTAGCGGGAGGGCCATGCGAGCAGTACTTC.

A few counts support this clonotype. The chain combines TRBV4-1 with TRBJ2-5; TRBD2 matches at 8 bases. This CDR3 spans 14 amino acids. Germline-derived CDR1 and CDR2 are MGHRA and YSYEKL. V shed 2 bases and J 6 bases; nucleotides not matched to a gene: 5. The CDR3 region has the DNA TGCGCCAGCAGCCAACTAGCGGGTGGGCAGACCCAGTACTTC. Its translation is CASSQLAGGQTQYF.

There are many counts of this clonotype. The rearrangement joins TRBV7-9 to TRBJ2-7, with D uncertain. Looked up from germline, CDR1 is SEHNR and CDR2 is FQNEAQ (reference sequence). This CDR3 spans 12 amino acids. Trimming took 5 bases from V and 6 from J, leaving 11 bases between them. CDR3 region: CASSLGPGEQYF. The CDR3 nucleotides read TGTGCCAGCAGCCTAGGGCCTGGCGAGCAGTACTTC.

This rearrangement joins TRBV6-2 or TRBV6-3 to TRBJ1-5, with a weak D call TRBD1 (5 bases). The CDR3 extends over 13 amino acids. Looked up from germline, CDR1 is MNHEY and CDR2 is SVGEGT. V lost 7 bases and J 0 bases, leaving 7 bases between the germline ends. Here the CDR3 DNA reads TGTGCCAGCACCGGGGGTAGCAATCAGCCCCAGCATTTT. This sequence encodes CASTGGSNQPQHF.

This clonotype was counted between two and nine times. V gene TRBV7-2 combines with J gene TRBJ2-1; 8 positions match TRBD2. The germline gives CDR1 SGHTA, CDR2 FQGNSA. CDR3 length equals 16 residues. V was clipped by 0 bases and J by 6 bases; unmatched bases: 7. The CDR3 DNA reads TGTGCCAGCAGCTTAGCGTGTTTAGCGGGAACCAATGAGCAGTTCTTC. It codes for CASSLACLAGTNEQFF.

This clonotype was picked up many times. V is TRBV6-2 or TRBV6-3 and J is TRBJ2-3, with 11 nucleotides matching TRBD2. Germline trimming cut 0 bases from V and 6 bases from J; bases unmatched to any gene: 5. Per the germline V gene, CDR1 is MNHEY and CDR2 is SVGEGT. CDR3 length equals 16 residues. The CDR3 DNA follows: TGTGCCAGCAGTTACTCTAGCGGGAGGGCCGGTGATACGCAGTATTTT. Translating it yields CASSYSSGRAGDTQYF.

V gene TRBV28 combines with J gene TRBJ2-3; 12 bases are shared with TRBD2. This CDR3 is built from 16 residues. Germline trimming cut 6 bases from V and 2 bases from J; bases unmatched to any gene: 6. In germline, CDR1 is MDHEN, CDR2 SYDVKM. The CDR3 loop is CASSSWTSGNTDTQYF. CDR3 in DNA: TGTGCCAGCAGCTCGTGGACTAGCGGGAACACAGATACGCAGTATTTT.

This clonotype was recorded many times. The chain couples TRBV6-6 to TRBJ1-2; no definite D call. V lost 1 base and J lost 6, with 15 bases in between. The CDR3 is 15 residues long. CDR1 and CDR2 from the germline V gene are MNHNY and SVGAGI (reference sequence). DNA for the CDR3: TGTGCCAGCAGTTACTACCGTGGCCCGGTGGATGGCTACACCTTC. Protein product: CASSYYRGPVDGYTF.

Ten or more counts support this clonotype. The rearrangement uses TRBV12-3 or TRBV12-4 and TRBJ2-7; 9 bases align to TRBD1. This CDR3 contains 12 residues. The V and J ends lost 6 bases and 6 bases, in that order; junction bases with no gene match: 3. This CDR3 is CASRLQGAEQYF. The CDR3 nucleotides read TGTGCCAGCAGGTTACAGGGGGCCGAGCAGTACTTC.

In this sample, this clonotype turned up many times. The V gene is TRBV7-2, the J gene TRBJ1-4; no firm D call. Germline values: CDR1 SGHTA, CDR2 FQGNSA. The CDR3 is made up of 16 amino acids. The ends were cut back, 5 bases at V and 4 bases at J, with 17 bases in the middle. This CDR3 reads CASSPTGRRRNEKLFF. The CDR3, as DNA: TGTGCCAGCAGCCCGACCGGACGGAGACGTAATGAAAAACTGTTTTTT.

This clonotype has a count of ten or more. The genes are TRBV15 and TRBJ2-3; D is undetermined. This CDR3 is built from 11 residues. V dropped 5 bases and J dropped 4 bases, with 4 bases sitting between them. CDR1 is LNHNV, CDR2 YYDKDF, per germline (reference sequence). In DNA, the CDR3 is TGTGCCACCAGCTCTGCAGATACGCAGTATTTT. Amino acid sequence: CATSSADTQYF.

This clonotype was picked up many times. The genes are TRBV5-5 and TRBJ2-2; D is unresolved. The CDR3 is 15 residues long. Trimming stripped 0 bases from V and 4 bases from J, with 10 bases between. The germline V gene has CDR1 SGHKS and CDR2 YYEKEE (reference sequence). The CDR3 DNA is TGTGCCAGCAGCTTGGAGTGGGGAAGCACCGGGGAGCTGTTTTTT. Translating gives CASSLEWGSTGELFF.

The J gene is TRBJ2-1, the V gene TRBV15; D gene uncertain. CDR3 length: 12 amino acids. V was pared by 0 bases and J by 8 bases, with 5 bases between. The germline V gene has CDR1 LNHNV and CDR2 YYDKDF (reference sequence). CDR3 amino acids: CATSRDQDEQFF. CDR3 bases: TGTGCCACCAGCAGAGATCAAGATGAGCAGTTCTTC.

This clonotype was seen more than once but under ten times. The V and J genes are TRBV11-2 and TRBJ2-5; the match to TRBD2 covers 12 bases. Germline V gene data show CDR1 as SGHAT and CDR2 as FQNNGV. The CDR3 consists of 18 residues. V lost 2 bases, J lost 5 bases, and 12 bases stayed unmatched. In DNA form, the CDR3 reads TGTGCCAGCAGCTTAAAGTTATCTAGCGGGAGGGCCGGGGAGACCCAGTACTTC. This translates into CASSLKLSSGRAGETQYF.

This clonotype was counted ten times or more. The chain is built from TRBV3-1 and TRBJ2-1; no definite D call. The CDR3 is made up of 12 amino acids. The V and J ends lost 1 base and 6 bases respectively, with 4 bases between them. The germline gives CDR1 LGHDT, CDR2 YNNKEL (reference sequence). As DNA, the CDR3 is TGTGCCAGCAGCCAAGGGGGCAATGAGCAGTTCTTC. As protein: CASSQGGNEQFF.

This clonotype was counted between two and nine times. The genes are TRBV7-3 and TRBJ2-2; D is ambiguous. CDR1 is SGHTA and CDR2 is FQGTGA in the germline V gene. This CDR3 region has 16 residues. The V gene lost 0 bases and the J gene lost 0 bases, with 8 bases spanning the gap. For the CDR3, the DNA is TGTGCCAGCAGCTTAACAGTAATATCGAACACCGGGGAGCTGTTTTTT. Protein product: CASSLTVISNTGELFF.

This CDR3 reads CASSVVGLAGRNEQFF. CDR3 nucleotides: TGTGCCAGCAGCGTAGTCGGTCTAGCGGGACGCAATGAGCAGTTCTTC. The chain joins TRBV9 to TRBJ2-1, with 9 bases matching TRBD2. V dropped 0 bases and J dropped 6; count of bases not matched to a gene: 7. The V gene's germline CDR1 is SGDLS and CDR2 YYNGEE. The CDR3 runs to 16 residues.

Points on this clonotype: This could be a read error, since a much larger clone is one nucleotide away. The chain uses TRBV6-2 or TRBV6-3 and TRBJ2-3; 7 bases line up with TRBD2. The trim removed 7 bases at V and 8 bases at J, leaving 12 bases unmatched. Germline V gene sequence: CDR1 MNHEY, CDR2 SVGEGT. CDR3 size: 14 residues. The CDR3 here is CASTLSGKESTQYF. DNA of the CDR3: TGTGCCAGCACCCTAAGCGGGAAGGAAAGTACGCAGTATTTT.

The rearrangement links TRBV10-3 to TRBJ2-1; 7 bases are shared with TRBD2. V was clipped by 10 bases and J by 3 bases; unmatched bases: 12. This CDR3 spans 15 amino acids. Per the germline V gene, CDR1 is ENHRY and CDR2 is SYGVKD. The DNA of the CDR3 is TGTGCCAGCCGGGCGGTAACTAGCGTCTACAATGAGCAGTTCTTC. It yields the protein CASRAVTSVYNEQFF.

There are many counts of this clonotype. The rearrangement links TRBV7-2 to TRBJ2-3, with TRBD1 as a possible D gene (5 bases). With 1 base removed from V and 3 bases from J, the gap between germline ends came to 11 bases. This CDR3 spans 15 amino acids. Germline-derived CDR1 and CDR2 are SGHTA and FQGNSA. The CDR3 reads CASSLGGTVTDTQYF. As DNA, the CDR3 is TGTGCCAGCAGCTTAGGGGGCACGGTTACAGATACGCAGTATTTT.

The CDR3 here is CASSDSRGALTDTQYF. The CDR3 nucleotides read TGTGCCAGCAGTGACTCGCGAGGAGCCCTCACAGATACGCAGTATTTT. The gene calls are TRBV6-4 and TRBJ2-3; D gene uncertain. The germline CDR1 and CDR2 sequences are MRHNA and SNTAGT. Between the trimmed V and J ends, which lost 0 bases and 2 bases, there was a span of 12 bases. The CDR3 totals 16 residues.

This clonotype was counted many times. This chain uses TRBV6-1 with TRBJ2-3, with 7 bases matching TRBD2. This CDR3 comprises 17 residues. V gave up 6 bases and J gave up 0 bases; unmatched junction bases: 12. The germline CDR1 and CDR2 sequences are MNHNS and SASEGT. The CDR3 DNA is TGTGCCAGCAGGCCCCCGGGTAGAGCGGGGAGCACAGATACGCAGTATTTT. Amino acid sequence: CASRPPGRAGSTDTQYF.

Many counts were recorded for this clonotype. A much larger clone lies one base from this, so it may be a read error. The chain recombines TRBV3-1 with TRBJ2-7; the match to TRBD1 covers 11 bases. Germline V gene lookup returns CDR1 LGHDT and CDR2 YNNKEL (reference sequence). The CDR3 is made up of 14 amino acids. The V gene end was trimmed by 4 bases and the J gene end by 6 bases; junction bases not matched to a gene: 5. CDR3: CASSPQDRGLEQYF. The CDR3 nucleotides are TGTGCCAGCAGCCCCCAGGACAGGGGGCTCGAGCAGTACTTC.